The 26 T cell receptor beta chains in this list originate from one sample, sequenced in a study of HIV-infected children after antiretroviral therapy interruption. Indicated treatment: PENTA 11 planned treatment interruption arm or continuous ART arm. RNA-based 3' RACE libraries used unique molecular identifiers. TCRdb passed the 3' RACE reads through MiXCR, listing each CDR3 protein once. The sample records 70,000 to 90,000 distinct CDR3 sequences, 6.9% being singletons. The sequences come from CD45RA+ CD4+ T cells from PBMCs, pooled from several time points, collected from a donor given antiretroviral therapy, either interrupted or continuous. Subset indicated: naive CD4+ CD45RA+ CD45RO- T cells. These receptors were collected from a pool of human donors with HIV.

This chain joins TRBV7-7 and TRBJ1-6, with unresolved D. This CDR3 is 16 amino acids long. The ends were cut back, 5 bases at V and 4 bases at J, with 15 bases in the middle. Germline lookup yields CDR1 SSHAT and CDR2 FNYEAQ (reference sequence). The CDR3 DNA follows: TGTGCCAGCAGCCTCCTCCTACCCCAGTATAATTCACCCCTCCACTTT. It translates to CASSLLLPQYNSPLHF. Looking up the rest from reference TRBV7-7 and TRBJ1-6 gives the full variable domain: GAGVSQSPRYKVTKRGQDVTLRCDPISSHATLYWYQQALGQGPEFLTYFNYEAQPDKSGLPSDRFSAERPEGSISTLTIQRTEQRDSAMYRCASSLLLPQYNSPLHFGNGTRLTVT.

At least ten counts were recorded for this clonotype. The chain joins TRBV6-6 to TRBJ2-7, with TRBD2 identical over 9 bases. Germline V lookup: CDR1 MNHNY, CDR2 SVGAGI (reference sequence). The CDR3 has 21 residues. V lost 0 bases, J lost 0 bases, and 18 bases stayed unmatched. CDR3 nucleotides: TGTGCCAGCAGTTACTCAATTCCTAGGAATAGCGGGAGCCAACTCTCCTACGAGCAGTACTTC. Translating gives CASSYSIPRNSGSQLSYEQYF.

This clonotype came up many times. This chain links TRBV11-2 with TRBJ2-1; TRBD1 might be the D (6 bases). This CDR3 has 14 amino acids. With 5 bases removed from V and 6 bases from J, the gap between germline ends came to 14 bases. Looked up from germline, CDR1 is SGHAT and CDR2 is FQNNGV. Written as DNA, the CDR3 is TGTGCCAGCAGCGCGCACCGGGACATCAATGAGCAGTTCTTC. Translated, it gives CASSAHRDINEQFF.

This clonotype was observed at least ten times. The chain links TRBV24-1 to TRBJ2-3, with 11 bases that match TRBD1. After removal of 2 bases from V and 2 bases from J, the junction contained 5 bases not matched to a gene. The germline gives CDR1 KGHDR, CDR2 SFDVKD. The CDR3 contains 17 residues. CDR3 amino acids: CATSDWGTGGITDTQYF. The CDR3 nucleotides are TGTGCCACCAGTGATTGGGGGACAGGGGGGATCACAGATACGCAGTATTTT.

Ten or more counts support this clonotype. The rearrangement links TRBV20-1 to TRBJ2-1; D is possibly TRBD2 (7 bases). CDR3 length equals 16 residues. V lost 0 bases and J lost 0, with 12 bases in between. Germline V gene lookup returns CDR1 DFQATT and CDR2 SNEGSKA (reference sequence). This chain's CDR3 is CSAREGGGRSYNEQFF. DNA for the CDR3: TGCAGTGCTAGAGAGGGCGGGGGCCGCTCCTACAATGAGCAGTTCTTC.

The J gene is TRBJ1-1, the V gene TRBV6-5; D gene unclear. Germline CDR1 MNHEY, CDR2 SVGAGI. Trimming removed 6 bases from V and 0 bases from J, with 11 bases in between. There are 14 residues in the CDR3. The CDR3 reads CASRPARLNTEAFF. The DNA of the CDR3 is TGTGCCAGCAGACCCGCCAGGTTGAACACTGAAGCTTTCTTT.

This clonotype has at least ten counts. The CDR3 region is CASSSGDTDTQYF. The CDR3 region has the DNA TGCGCCAGCAGCTCGGGGGACACAGATACGCAGTATTTT. The gene calls are TRBV5-1 and TRBJ2-3, with D possibly TRBD2 on 6 matching bases. V lost 3 bases and J lost 2, with 7 bases in between. CDR1 and CDR2 (germline): SGHRS, YFSETQ. The CDR3 contains 13 residues.

Many counts were recorded for this clonotype. The chain carries TRBV30 and TRBJ2-5; no clear D. This CDR3 has 13 residues. Trimming left V 3 bases short and J 1 base short, with 9 bases between. Germline V gives CDR1 GTSNPN, CDR2 SVGIG (reference sequence). CDR3 sequence reads: CAWSTGLQETQYF. In nucleotides, the CDR3 is TGTGCCTGGAGCACCGGGCTCCAAGAGACCCAGTACTTC.

This clonotype was counted many times. The chain combines TRBV6-5 with TRBJ1-1, with D perhaps matching TRBD1 (5 bases). The CDR3 is 14 residues long. Looked up from germline, CDR1 is MNHEY and CDR2 is SVGAGI. Between the trimmed V and J ends, which lost 4 bases and 4 bases, there was a span of 13 bases. The CDR3, as DNA: TGTGCCAGCAGTTTCCGGACGGGGGGCACTGAAGCTTTCTTT. This codes for CASSFRTGGTEAFF.

Here the CDR3 reads CASSGTGTGSTEAFF. In nucleotides, the CDR3 is TGTGCCAGCAGCGGAACTGGGACAGGGTCCACTGAAGCTTTCTTT. This chain joins TRBV9 and TRBJ1-1; TRBD1 agrees at 9 bases. CDR1 is SGDLS, CDR2 YYNGEE, per germline. CDR3 length equals 15 residues. J gave up 4 bases and V 3 bases, and 7 bases lay outside the gene matches. The full variable domain, in which reference TRBV9 and TRBJ1-1 provide the parts outside the CDR3, is DSGVTQTPKHLITATGQRVTLRCSPRSGDLSVYWYQQSLDQGLQFLIQYYNGEERAKGNILERFSAQQFPDLHSELNLSSLELGDSALYFCASSGTGTGSTEAFFGQGTRLTVV.

This chain's CDR3 is CATSRVMTETQYF. The CDR3 nucleotides are TGTGCCACCAGCAGAGTTATGACAGAGACCCAGTACTTC. The J gene is TRBJ2-5, the V gene TRBV15; D is uncertain. Trimming shortened V by 1 base and J by 4 bases, and 7 bases separated the two germline ends. Per germline, CDR1 LNHNV and CDR2 YYDKDF (reference sequence). This CDR3 has 13 residues.

Ten or more counts support this clonotype. In DNA form, the CDR3 reads TGTGCCAGCTTTCCGGGACAGAGTAATTCACCCCTCCACTTT. Amino acids: CASFPGQSNSPLHF. This chain uses TRBV28 with TRBJ1-6, with 7 bases aligning to TRBD1. Trimming at V came to 8 bases and at J to 6 bases, leaving 7 bases not matched to a gene. The V gene's germline CDR1 is MDHEN and CDR2 SYDVKM. The CDR3 consists of 14 residues.

The chain combines TRBV9 with TRBJ2-7, with a weak D call TRBD1 (6 bases). The CDR3 loop spans 15 amino acids. V gave up 3 bases and J gave up 2 bases, with 15 bases separating them. Germline V gene lookup returns CDR1 SGDLS and CDR2 YYNGEE. The DNA of the CDR3 is TGTGCCAGCAGCGAACGTCCGGGACACCCCTACGAGCAGTACTTC. Amino acids: CASSERPGHPYEQYF.

This clonotype occurred many times. The CDR3 is CASSQERGQPLYGYTF. The CDR3 nucleotides read TGCGCCAGCAGCCAAGAACGAGGACAGCCACTTTATGGCTACACCTTC. The V call is TRBV4-1, the J call TRBJ1-2; D might be TRBD1 (6 bases). From germline, CDR1 is MGHRA and CDR2 YSYEKL. The CDR3 is made up of 16 amino acids. The V end lost 0 bases, the J end lost 5 bases, and 16 bases lay between the germline ends.

This clonotype was picked up many times. The V and J genes are TRBV3-1 and TRBJ2-7; 7 bases fit TRBD2. Per the germline V gene, CDR1 is LGHDT and CDR2 is YNNKEL (reference sequence). This CDR3 has 15 residues. V lost 3 bases to trimming and J lost 3 bases; unmatched junction nucleotides: 8. DNA of the CDR3: TGTGCCAGCAGCCAGAATCCGGCGGGGGACTACGAGCAGTACTTC. Protein sequence: CASSQNPAGDYEQYF.

This clonotype has a count of ten or more. The rearrangement joins TRBV4-2 to TRBJ2-2; 8 bases match TRBD2. This CDR3 region has 17 residues. From germline, CDR1 is LGHNA and CDR2 YNFKEQ. V dropped 1 base and J dropped 6; count of bases not matched to a gene: 10. For the CDR3, the DNA is TGTGCCAGCAGCCAAGGTAGCGGGGCCGGCCATGCCGGGGAGCTGTTTTTT. Translated, it gives CASSQGSGAGHAGELFF.

This clonotype was counted at least ten times. V usage is TRBV7-9 and J usage is TRBJ1-1, with D unresolved. The CDR3 loop spans 11 amino acids. Trimming removed 2 bases at V and 6 bases at J, with 4 bases between. CDR1 is SEHNR and CDR2 is FQNEAQ in the germline V gene (reference sequence). The CDR3 coding sequence is TGTGCCAGCAGCTTATACGCTGAAGCTTTCTTT. It is translated as CASSLYAEAFF.

The sample holds many counts of this clonotype. The V and J genes are TRBV29-1 and TRBJ1-4, with D possibly TRBD1 on 6 matching bases. Germline CDR1 is SQVTM and CDR2 is ANQGSEA. The CDR3 extends over 13 amino acids. Trimming removed 7 bases from V and 7 bases from J, with 16 bases in between. The CDR3 spells CSASGGQAEKLFF. DNA for the CDR3: TGCAGCGCTTCCGGGGGGCAGGCTGAAAAACTGTTTTTT.

This clonotype was detected many times. The J gene is TRBJ2-1, the V gene TRBV7-9; D gene unclear. This CDR3 region has 18 residues. Germline CDR1 SEHNR, CDR2 FQNEAQ (reference sequence). V was shortened by 4 bases and J by 7 bases, with 26 bases between the two germline ends. DNA for the CDR3: TGTGCCAGCAGCTCGACACCCTTCGACCGGAGTTTGGCTAATGAGCAGTTCTTC. Translated, it gives CASSSTPFDRSLANEQFF.

V is TRBV5-1 and J is TRBJ1-1; 7 bases fit TRBD1. Germline CDR1 SGHRS, CDR2 YFSETQ. This CDR3 is 15 amino acids long. Trimming removed 3 bases from V and 0 bases from J; junction bases left unmatched: 5. The CDR3, as DNA: TGCGCCAGCAGCTCGGGGGGACAGATGAACACTGAAGCTTTCTTT. Amino acid sequence: CASSSGGQMNTEAFF.

This clonotype was found many times. Written as DNA, the CDR3 is TGTGCCAGCAGTTTTCTAGCGGGAGGCGAAGAGACCCAGTACTTC. Amino acid sequence: CASSFLAGGEETQYF. The rearrangement links TRBV28 to TRBJ2-5, with 11 bases matching TRBD2. Germline V lookup: CDR1 MDHEN, CDR2 SYDVKM. J gave up 3 bases and V 3 bases, and 3 bases lay outside the gene matches. The CDR3 extends over 15 amino acids.

Many counts were recorded for this clonotype. V usage is TRBV6-5 and J usage is TRBJ1-6; D is undetermined. CDR3 length: 14 residues. The germline V and J ends were trimmed by 10 bases and 0 bases, with 10 bases remaining between them. In germline, CDR1 is MNHEY, CDR2 SVGAGI. The CDR3 is CATRGSSYNSPLHF. The CDR3 DNA reads as TGTGCCACTCGAGGGAGCTCCTATAATTCACCCCTCCACTTT.

Many counts were recorded for this clonotype. The chain recombines TRBV7-9 with TRBJ2-4; TRBD1 matches 11 bases. The germline gives CDR1 SEHNR, CDR2 FQNEAQ (reference sequence). The CDR3 loop spans 16 amino acids. V was pared by 6 bases and J by 2 bases, with 6 bases of the junction left unmatched. The DNA for the CDR3 is TGTGCCAGCAGTCCAGGGACAGGGGGTTCCAAAAACATTCAGTACTTC. Its translation: CASSPGTGGSKNIQYF.

This clonotype has a count of ten or more. The chain recombines TRBV20-1 with TRBJ2-2; D remains unclear. V lost 5 bases and J lost 2, with 9 bases in between. This CDR3 is built from 13 residues. Germline V gene sequence: CDR1 DFQATT, CDR2 SNEGSKA (reference sequence). The CDR3 DNA reads as TGCAGTGCTCCACGGAGAAACACCGGGGAGCTGTTTTTT. It specifies CSAPRRNTGELFF.

In its sample, this clonotype was seen many times. The chain employs TRBV18 and TRBJ1-5; no reliable D call. Between the trimmed V and J ends, which lost 1 base and 4 bases, there was a span of 5 bases. In germline, CDR1 is KGHSH, CDR2 LQKENI. The CDR3 runs to 13 residues. The CDR3 DNA follows: TGTGCCAGCTCACCACGAGGGAATCAGCCCCAGCATTTT. This translates into CASSPRGNQPQHF.

The J gene is TRBJ2-3, the V gene TRBV12-3 or TRBV12-4, with a weak D call TRBD2 (6 bases). The V end lost 6 bases, the J end lost 6 bases, and 13 bases lay between the germline ends. This CDR3 has 13 residues. CDR3 sequence: CASRPTAGDTQYF. CDR3 DNA sequence: TGTGCCAGCAGGCCGACAGCGGGCGATACGCAGTATTTT.